One and the same sample provided the 18 T cell receptor beta chains below, sequenced in a study of shared clonotypes between healthy human individuals. Only in-frame clones appear in the TCRdb table, and some are missing; sequencing was by immunoSEQ multiplex PCR. The sample lists approximately 1,500,000 clones; 95% to 99% were seen once. Sequencing used naive CD4+ T cells sorted from blood. Sample subset: CD45RA+ positively selected. These receptors all stem from a young man in good health.

The chain is built from TRBV11-2 and TRBJ2-7; possibly TRBD1 for D (7 bases). Trimming shortened V by 1 base and J by 7 bases, and 11 bases separated the two germline ends. Germline V gene data show CDR1 as SGHAT and CDR2 as FQNNGV. CDR3 size: 13 residues. The CDR3 spells CASSLGAGGEQYF. In DNA form, the CDR3 reads TGTGCCAGCAGCTTAGGGGCAGGGGGGGAGCAGTACTTC.

This chain links TRBV20-1 with TRBJ2-7; D is unclear. The CDR3 contains 10 residues. CDR1 is DFQATT and CDR2 is SNEGSKA in the germline V gene (reference sequence). Trimming shortened V by 5 bases and J by 4 bases, and 6 bases separated the two germline ends. The DNA for the CDR3 is TGCAGTGCTGTTCAATACGAGCAGTACTTC. It codes for CSAVQYEQYF.

The V and J genes are TRBV5-1 and TRBJ2-2; 10 bases align to TRBD2. V gave up 0 bases and J gave up 3 bases; unmatched junction bases: 5. The CDR3 is 17 amino acids. Germline loops: CDR1 SGHRS, CDR2 YFSETQ. DNA of the CDR3: TGCGCCAGCAGCTTGGGGCCTAGCGGGAGAGACACCGGGGAGCTGTTTTTT. As protein: CASSLGPSGRDTGELFF.

The chain links TRBV19 to TRBJ1-2; 10 bases match TRBD1. Germline assignment: CDR1 LNHDA and CDR2 SQIVND (reference sequence). This CDR3 region has 14 residues. V lost 3 bases to trimming and J lost 6 bases; unmatched junction nucleotides: 4. The CDR3 region is CASSIRTGGNGYTF. The CDR3 coding sequence is TGTGCCAGTAGTATTCGGACAGGGGGTAATGGCTACACCTTC.

This chain joins TRBV29-1 and TRBJ2-5, with TRBD2 as a possible D gene (5 bases). The assigned J gene may be wrong: the sequence end matches TRBJ2-7 better. CDR3 length equals 13 residues. Germline V lookup: CDR1 SQVTM, CDR2 ANQGSEA. Here the CDR3 DNA reads TGCAGCGTTGAAATTCCGGGGACCTACGAGCAGTACTTC. Encoded protein: CSVEIPGTYEQYF.

V and J are TRBV5-8 and TRBJ1-1; a weak D match, TRBD1 (6 bases). The ends were cut back, 5 bases at V and 10 bases at J, with 15 bases in the middle. Per the germline V gene, CDR1 is SGHTS and CDR2 is YDEGEE. The CDR3 has 12 residues. The CDR3 bases are TGTGCCAGCAGGCAAACAGGGTTCGGAGCTTTCTTT. It translates to CASRQTGFGAFF.

The chain employs TRBV15 and TRBJ2-7, with no clear D. V lost 2 bases, J lost 1 base, and 6 bases lay in between. The CDR3 is 13 residues long. CDR1 is LNHNV and CDR2 is YYDKDF in the germline V gene (reference sequence). As DNA, the CDR3 is TGTGCCACCAGCAGACTAGGGTCCTACGAGCAGTACTTC. Its protein product is CATSRLGSYEQYF.

This chain links TRBV6-1 with TRBJ2-1; D possibly uses TRBD1 or TRBD2 (5 bases each). V gave up 6 bases and J gave up 5 bases, with 17 bases separating them. Germline V CDR1 and CDR2: MNHNS, SASEGT. This CDR3 region has 15 residues. The DNA of the CDR3 is TGTGCCAGCAGGGGGGTCGGGAAACCAAACAATGAGCAGTTCTTC. As protein: CASRGVGKPNNEQFF.

This clone has only one observation. The chain employs TRBV4-1 and TRBJ2-7; possibly TRBD1 for D (6 bases). V was trimmed by 0 bases and J by 5 bases, leaving 14 bases between them. CDR1 and CDR2 (germline): MGHRA, YSYEKL. This CDR3 is built from 15 residues. The CDR3 coding sequence is TGCGCCAGCAGCCAAGATCAGGGCAGGGGCCACGAGCAGTACTTC. Its translation: CASSQDQGRGHEQYF.

V gene TRBV5-4 combines with J gene TRBJ2-2; the D is unclear. Trimming took 3 bases from V and 1 from J, leaving 13 bases between them. Germline lookup yields CDR1 SGHNT and CDR2 YYREEE (reference sequence). The CDR3 spans 16 residues. The CDR3 nucleotides are TGTGCCAGCAGCTCTTCAACCCAGCGGAACACCGGGGAGCTGTTTTTT. This gives the protein CASSSSTQRNTGELFF.

The V call is TRBV2, the J call TRBJ1-1; D is unresolved. The CDR3 is made up of 13 amino acids. Germline CDR1 is SNHLY and CDR2 is FYNNEI. V gave up 8 bases and J gave up 4 bases, with 14 bases separating them. CDR3 DNA: TGTGCCAGCCGGCGAGATCACCTCACTGAAGCTTTCTTT. Its translation is CASRRDHLTEAFF.

This chain connects TRBV13 to TRBJ2-2; 9 positions agree with TRBD1. V was clipped by 1 base and J by 4 bases; unmatched bases: 10. CDR3 length equals 18 residues. Per germline, CDR1 PRHDT and CDR2 FYEKMQ (reference sequence). The CDR3 loop reads CASSLVARTDRGTGELFF. The CDR3 DNA reads TGTGCCAGCAGCTTAGTTGCCCGGACGGACAGGGGCACCGGGGAGCTGTTTTTT.

This chain links TRBV25-1 with TRBJ1-5; D gene ambiguous. The CDR3 spans 14 residues. Germline V gene sequence: CDR1 MGHDK, CDR2 SYGVNS. Trimming removed 4 bases at V and 9 bases at J, with 16 bases between. The CDR3 is CASSADGGSRPQHF. In nucleotides, the CDR3 is TGTGCCAGCAGTGCTGACGGAGGGTCCCGGCCCCAGCATTTT. Complete variable domain (other parts from reference TRBV25-1 and TRBJ1-5): EADIYQTPRYLVIGTGKKITLECSQTMGHDKMYWYQQDPGMELHLIHYSYGVNSTEKGDLSSESTVSRIRTEHFPLTLESARPSHTSQYLCASSADGGSRPQHFGDGTRLSIL.

This chain joins TRBV4-1 and TRBJ1-2; the D is unclear. Trimming left V 5 bases short and J 5 bases short, with 12 bases between. This CDR3 has 13 amino acids. The V gene's germline CDR1 is MGHRA and CDR2 YSYEKL. The CDR3 region is CASSDGVSYGYTF. The CDR3 DNA follows: TGCGCCAGCAGCGATGGGGTTAGTTATGGCTACACCTTC.

The V and J genes are TRBV5-1 and TRBJ1-1; TRBD1 might be the D (5 bases). Deletions cut 4 bases from V and 4 bases from J, with 17 bases between. Germline V gene data show CDR1 as SGHRS and CDR2 as YFSETQ. The CDR3 consists of 15 residues. This CDR3 is CASSSIGGTGTEAFF. DNA of the CDR3: TGCGCCAGCAGCAGTATCGGCGGGACGGGCACTGAAGCTTTCTTT.

J is TRBJ2-2 and V is TRBV27; 8 positions match TRBD1. Germline values: CDR1 MNHEY, CDR2 SMNVEV (reference sequence). V was clipped by 2 bases and J by 2 bases; unmatched bases: 4. This CDR3 has 16 residues. The CDR3: CASSLGDRGNTGELFF. For the CDR3, the DNA is TGTGCCAGCAGTTTAGGTGACAGGGGAAACACCGGGGAGCTGTTTTTT.

The genes are TRBV5-4 and TRBJ2-3; D is perhaps TRBD1 or TRBD2 (5 bases each). In germline, CDR1 is SGHNT, CDR2 YYREEE (reference sequence). Trimming cost V 4 bases and J 2 bases, with 14 bases left between them. There are 15 residues in the CDR3. CDR3 coding DNA: TGTGCCAGCAGCATGACAGCGGCGCCCACAGATACGCAGTATTTT. This sequence encodes CASSMTAAPTDTQYF. The variable domain in full, with the rest retrieved from reference TRBV5-4 and TRBJ2-3, is ETGVTQSPTHLIKTRGQQVTLRCSSQSGHNTVSWYQQALGQGPQFIFQYYREEENGRGNFPPRFSGLQFPNYSSELNVNALELDDSALYLCASSMTAAPTDTQYFGPGTRLTVL.

The chain has TRBV28 and TRBJ2-2, with unresolved D. The V end lost 7 bases, the J end lost 2 bases, and 14 bases lay between the germline ends. CDR1 is MDHEN and CDR2 is SYDVKM in the germline V gene. The CDR3 totals 15 residues. The chain's CDR3 is CASTHPTRNTGELFF. CDR3 bases: TGTGCCAGCACTCACCCGACTCGAAACACCGGGGAGCTGTTTTTT.